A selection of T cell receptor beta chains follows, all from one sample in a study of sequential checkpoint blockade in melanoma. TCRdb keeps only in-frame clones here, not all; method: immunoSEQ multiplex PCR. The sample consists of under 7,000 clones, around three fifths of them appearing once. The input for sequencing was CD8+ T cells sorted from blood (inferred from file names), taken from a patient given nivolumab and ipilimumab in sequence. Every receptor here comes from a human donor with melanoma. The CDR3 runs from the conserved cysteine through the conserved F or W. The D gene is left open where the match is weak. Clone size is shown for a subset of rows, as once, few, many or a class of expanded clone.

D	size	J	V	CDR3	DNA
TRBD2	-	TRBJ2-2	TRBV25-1	CASRGQEGLAGYTGELFF	TGTGCCAGCAGGGGACAGGAAGGACTAGCGGGCTACACCGGGGAGCTGTTTTTT
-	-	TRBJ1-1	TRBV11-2	CASSLSSTVSSGTEAFF	TGTGCCAGCAGCTTAAGCTCGACGGTTAGTAGCGGCACTGAAGCTTTCTTT
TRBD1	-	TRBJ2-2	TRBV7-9	CASSFTGTGTGELFF	TGTGCCAGCAGCTTCACCGGGACAGGGACCGGGGAGCTGTTTTTT
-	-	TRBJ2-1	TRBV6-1	CASSKTGYNEQFF	TGTGCCAGCAGCAAAACAGGGTACAATGAGCAGTTCTTC
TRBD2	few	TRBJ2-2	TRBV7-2	CASSTPPGLAPSGELFF	TGTGCCAGCAGCACCCCCCCGGGACTAGCGCCTTCAGGGGAGCTGTTTTTT
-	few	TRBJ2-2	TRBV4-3	CASSQHYTGELFF	TGCGCCAGCAGCCAACACTACACCGGGGAGCTGTTTTTT
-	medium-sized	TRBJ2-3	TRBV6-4	CASTLRDTGATDTQYF	TGTGCCAGCACCCTACGGGACACCGGGGCCACAGATACGCAGTATTTT
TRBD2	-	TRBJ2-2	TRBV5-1	CASSWVAGDRELFF	TGCGCCAGCAGTTGGGTAGCGGGAGATCGGGAGCTGTTTTTT
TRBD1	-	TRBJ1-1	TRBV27	CASRDRWYTEAFF	TGTGCCAGCAGGGACAGGTGGTACACTGAAGCTTTCTTT
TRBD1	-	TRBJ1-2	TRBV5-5	CASSLATGGYGYTF	TGTGCCAGCAGCTTGGCCACAGGGGGCTATGGCTACACCTTC
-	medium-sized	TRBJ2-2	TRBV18	CASSPRVGLDGGELFF	TGTGCCAGCTCACCACGTGTGGGGCTCGACGGCGGGGAGCTGTTTTTT
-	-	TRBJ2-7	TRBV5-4	CASSLNNEQYF	TGTGCCAGCAGCTTGAATAACGAGCAGTACTTC
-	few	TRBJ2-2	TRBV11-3	CASRSMNTGELFF	TGTGCCAGCAGGTCAATGAACACCGGGGAGCTGTTTTTT
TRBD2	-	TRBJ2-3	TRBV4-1	CASSQDTPGTSADTQYF	TGCGCCAGCAGCCAAGATACCCCCGGGACTAGCGCCGATACGCAGTATTTT
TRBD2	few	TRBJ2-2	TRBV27	CASSLPLAGGPNTGELFF	TGTGCCAGCAGTTTACCGCTAGCGGGAGGGCCGAACACCGGGGAGCTGTTTTTT
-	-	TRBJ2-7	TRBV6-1	CASSEYPGSSYEQYF	TGTGCCAGCAGTGAATATCCTGGTAGCTCCTACGAGCAGTACTTC
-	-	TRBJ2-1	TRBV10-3	CAISEHSLNEQFF	TGTGCCATCAGTGAGCACTCTCTCAATGAGCAGTTCTTC
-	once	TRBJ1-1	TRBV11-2	CASSYTGLGTEAFF	TGTGCCAGCAGCTATACAGGTCTGGGCACTGAAGCTTTCTTT
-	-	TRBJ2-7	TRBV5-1	CASSLGRGGSYEQYF	TGCGCCAGCAGCTTGGGCAGGGGTGGGTCCTACGAGCAGTACTTC
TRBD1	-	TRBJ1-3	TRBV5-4	CASSSGTGYRNTIYF	TGTGCCAGCAGCTCCGGGACAGGGTACAGAAACACCATATATTTT
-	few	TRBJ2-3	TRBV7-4	CASSPTTDTQYF	TGTGCCAGCAGCCCTACCACAGATACGCAGTATTTT
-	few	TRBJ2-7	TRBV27	CASSLGQGFYEQYF	TGTGCCAGCAGTTTAGGCCAGGGGTTCTACGAGCAGTACTTC
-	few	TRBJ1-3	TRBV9	CASSVGGGPGSGNTIYF	TGTGCCAGCAGCGTAGGAGGGGGTCCTGGCTCTGGAAACACCATATATTTT
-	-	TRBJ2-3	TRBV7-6	CASSLVSQGDTQYF	TGTGCCAGCAGCTTAGTTTCCCAGGGAGATACGCAGTATTTT
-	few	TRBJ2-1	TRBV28	CASSTDNEQFF	TGTGCCAGCAGCACAGACAATGAGCAGTTCTTC
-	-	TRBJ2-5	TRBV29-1	CSVELSGYQETQYF	TGCAGCGTTGAACTTTCGGGATATCAAGAGACCCAGTACTTC
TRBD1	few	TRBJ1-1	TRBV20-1	CSAGQGAEAFF	TGCAGTGCTGGACAGGGCGCTGAAGCTTTCTTT
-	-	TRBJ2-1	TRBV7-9	CASSLFEGGWISEQFF	TGTGCCAGCAGCTTATTTGAGGGAGGATGGATCTCTGAGCAGTTCTTC